The clone carrying this TCR beta chain was counted only a few times. As yet, its antigen is unknown. This entry belongs to a study of regulatory T cells in long-lasting Graves disease. The study, taken as a whole, reports: Fewer public clonotypes were shared by new patients (966) than by persistent patients (approximately 2,700).

The CDR3 is made up of 16 amino acids. Between the trimmed V and J ends, which lost 0 bases and 2 bases, there was a span of 15 bases. Germline V gives CDR1 GTSNPN, CDR2 SVGIG (reference sequence). The time point here: newly diagnosed GD, antithyroid drugs for less than 3 months. From RNA extracted from PBMCs, the TCR library was made. Assembly of TCR beta libraries relied on iRepertoire HTBI primers together with Arm-PCR of CDR3 regions. TCRdb recomputed calls from the multiplex PCR reads with MiXCR, one row per CDR3 protein. The sample consists of roughly 420,000 distinct CDR3 sequences, less than 20% of them appearing once. The data also belong to a second study, concerning T cells in Graves' hyperthyroidism and ophthalmopathy. This second study notes: Patients with ophthalmopathy were separated from those with stable hyperthyroidism by a 13 V-J model.

The sample was peripheral blood mononuclear cells (PBMCs), taken at new diagnosis, from a patient treated with antithyroid drugs. The receptor was derived from a woman in her late teens or twenties with Graves disease. This sequence joins TRBV30 and TRBJ2-3, with D uncertain. The CDR3 reads CAWSVLWLSNTDTQYF. In nucleotides, the CDR3 is TGTGCCTGGAGTGTACTTTGGTTGTCTAACACAGATACGCAGTATTTT.